This TCR beta chain was retrieved from a study of identical twins. Germline CDR1 and CDR2: SGHTA and FQGNSA. This CDR3 region has 15 residues. V was clipped by 1 base and J by 0 bases, with 10 bases between them. This clonotype was picked up many times. Using its own MiXCR run on the 5' RACE reads, TCRdb lists one record per CDR3 protein. Among 640,000 or so distinct CDR3 sequences listed, 5.5% to 6.5% were seen once. This TCR came from a man aged 18 to 30 in good health. The sample was naive T cells sorted from blood. The chain uses TRBV7-2 and TRBJ2-7, with no clear D. The CDR3: CASSLVGESSYEQYF. In DNA form, the CDR3 reads TGTGCCAGCAGCTTAGTTGGGGAAAGCTCCTACGAGCAGTACTTC.